A single sample is the source of the 26 T cell receptor beta chains below, sequenced in a study of CD8+ T cells in alopecia areata. The authors extracted RNA and reverse transcribed it into cDNA as the sequencing template. Sequenced by immunoSEQ multiplex PCR; TCRdb stores in-frame clones only, minus some. In the table there are 60,000 to 65,000 clones, roughly 47% of which are singletons. The sample taken for sequencing was NKG2D-low CD8+ T cells sorted from blood. The receptors come from a human donor with alopecia areata.

V gene TRBV15 combines with J gene TRBJ2-7; 11 nucleotides align to TRBD2. Germline CDR1 is LNHNV and CDR2 is YYDKDF (reference sequence). The CDR3 has 12 amino acids. The V segment lost 8 bases and the J segment 6 bases; nucleotides outside the gene matches: 3. CDR3 protein: CATSLAGGEQYF. The CDR3 DNA follows: TGTGCCACCTCGCTAGCGGGAGGCGAGCAGTACTTC.

The chain couples TRBV14 to TRBJ2-3, with D tentatively TRBD1 (5 bases). V gave up 1 base and J gave up 6 bases, with 5 bases separating them. Germline V gene data show CDR1 as SGHDN and CDR2 as FVKESK. There are 12 residues in the CDR3. CDR3 protein: CASSQAGDTQYF. The CDR3 DNA sequence: TGTGCCAGCAGCCAAGCAGGGGATACGCAGTATTTT.

This clone was found a few times. This chain links TRBV19 with TRBJ2-7; 10 nucleotides line up with TRBD2. After removal of 3 bases from V and 4 bases from J, the junction contained 6 bases not matched to a gene. The CDR3 has 15 amino acids. Germline V lookup: CDR1 LNHDA, CDR2 SQIVND (reference sequence). The chain's CDR3 is CASSMGTSGTYEQYF. The CDR3 bases are TGTGCCAGTAGTATGGGAACTAGCGGGACATACGAGCAGTACTTC.

In its sample, this clone was seen a few times. The V gene is TRBV7-8, the J gene TRBJ2-7; D gene uncertain. Trimming stripped 0 bases from V and 6 bases from J, with 6 bases between. The CDR3 is 12 amino acids. Germline loops: CDR1 SGHVS, CDR2 FQNEAQ. In nucleotides, the CDR3 is TGTGCCAGCAGCTTAGCCCTTCGCGAGCAGTACTTC. Translation gives CASSLALREQYF.

As concerns this clone: The sample carries other DNA sequences with the same CDR3. This sequence joins TRBV27 and TRBJ2-7; the match to TRBD1 covers 7 bases. The V and J ends lost 3 bases and 3 bases, in that order; junction bases with no gene match: 2. Germline-derived CDR1 and CDR2 are MNHEY and SMNVEV (reference sequence). The CDR3 has 13 amino acids. The CDR3 bases are TGTGCCAGCAGTTTGGGACAGCACTACGAGCAGTACTTC. This translates into CASSLGQHYEQYF.

The genes are TRBV5-6 and TRBJ2-5; the D is unclear. The V gene's germline CDR1 is SGHDT and CDR2 YYEEEE. V was cut by 0 bases and J by 2 bases, with 5 bases left in between. This CDR3 spans 13 amino acids. The CDR3: CASSLGRQETQYF. The CDR3 coding sequence is TGTGCCAGCAGCTTGGGCAGGCAAGAGACCCAGTACTTC.

This clone showed up just once. Since a much larger clone is just one base distant, this may be a read error. The rearrangement links TRBV28 to TRBJ2-7; D remains unclear. V shed 4 bases and J shed 5 bases, with 3 bases lying between them. This CDR3 contains 10 residues. CDR1 is MDHEN and CDR2 is SYDVKM in the germline V gene. The CDR3 sequence is CASSSHEQYF. The CDR3 nucleotides read TGTGCCAGCAGTTCCCACGAGCAGTACTTC.

This sequence joins TRBV20-1 and TRBJ2-7; the D gene is possibly TRBD1 (5 bases). Germline values: CDR1 DFQATT, CDR2 SNEGSKA (reference sequence). V was clipped by 5 bases and J by 5 bases, with 10 bases between them. There are 11 residues in the CDR3. DNA of the CDR3: TGCAGTGCTCAACAGGTAAACGAGCAGTACTTC. Translation: CSAQQVNEQYF.

This chain uses TRBV29-1 with TRBJ2-7; weak D call: TRBD2 (5 bases). Germline V gene data show CDR1 as SQVTM and CDR2 as ANQGSEA. The CDR3 runs 15 residues. V lost 1 base and J 2 bases, leaving 15 bases between the germline ends. For the CDR3, the DNA is TGCAGCGTTGAAGGGGTAGAGGGTAATCCCTACGAGCAGTACTTC. It codes for CSVEGVEGNPYEQYF.

The chain carries TRBV4-1 and TRBJ2-7, with TRBD2 identical over 8 bases. CDR3 length: 16 amino acids. Trimming removed 8 bases from V and 0 bases from J; junction bases left unmatched: 12. Germline-derived CDR1 and CDR2 are MGHRA and YSYEKL. CDR3 residues: CASGLSPGGLSYEQYF. CDR3 sequence (DNA): TGCGCCAGCGGCCTGTCGCCGGGGGGGCTCTCCTACGAGCAGTACTTC.

The chain joins TRBV23-1 to TRBJ1-1; possible D gene TRBD1, 6 bases. TRBV23-1 belongs to the ORF category, with a function that is uncertain. The CDR3 is 16 residues long. Trimming took 2 bases from V and 0 from J, leaving 13 bases between them. The CDR3 DNA is TGCGCCAGCAGTCAAGGACGACAGGACCTGAACACTGAAGCTTTCTTT. This translates into CASSQGRQDLNTEAFF.

This clone was detected a few times. This sequence joins TRBV7-9 and TRBJ2-3, with 10 bases aligning to TRBD1. The CDR3 extends over 15 amino acids. V gave up 5 bases and J gave up 4 bases; unmatched junction bases: 6. Germline CDR1 and CDR2: SEHNR and FQNEAQ (reference sequence). The CDR3 spells CASSPRQGAADTQYF. The CDR3 DNA is TGTGCCAGCAGCCCACGACAGGGGGCAGCAGATACGCAGTATTTT. The full variable domain, with the rest looked up from reference TRBV7-9 and TRBJ2-3, is DTGVSQNPRHKITKRGQNVTFRCDPISEHNRLYWYRQTLGQGPEFLTYFQNEAQLEKSRLLSDRFSAERPKGSFSTLEIQRTEQGDSAMYLCASSPRQGAADTQYFGPGTRLTVL.

This clone appeared a few times. CDR3 in amino acids: CASSEQGSYEQYF. CDR3 nucleotide sequence: TGTGCCAGCAGTGAACAGGGTTCCTACGAGCAGTACTTC. V usage is TRBV6-1 and J usage is TRBJ2-7; possible D gene TRBD1, 5 bases. Trimming stripped 2 bases from V and 1 base from J, with 6 bases between. CDR3 length: 13 residues. The germline gives CDR1 MNHNS, CDR2 SASEGT.

Only a few counts were recorded for this clone. The genes are TRBV29-1 and TRBJ1-3; D gene ambiguous. Germline CDR1 SQVTM, CDR2 ANQGSEA. V was pared by 5 bases and J by 0 bases, with 5 bases between. The CDR3 is made up of 12 amino acids. CDR3 DNA sequence: TGCAGCGTTCGTAGCTCTGGAAACACCATATATTTT. Translation: CSVRSSGNTIYF.

This chain joins TRBV29-1 and TRBJ2-1, with D uncertain. From germline, CDR1 is SQVTM and CDR2 ANQGSEA. V was clipped by 7 bases and J by 6 bases, with 10 bases between them. The CDR3 is 11 amino acids. In nucleotides, the CDR3 is TGCAGCGCCAAGGTAGGCAATGAGCAGTTCTTC. Protein product: CSAKVGNEQFF.

This chain links TRBV28 with TRBJ2-5, with D perhaps matching TRBD1 or TRBD2 (6 bases each). V dropped 6 bases and J dropped 4 bases, with 12 bases sitting between them. This CDR3 comprises 13 residues. The germline V gene encodes CDR1 MDHEN and CDR2 SYDVKM. The CDR3: CASSEQGLETQYF. In nucleotides, the CDR3 is TGTGCCAGCAGCGAACAGGGACTAGAGACCCAGTACTTC.

The V gene is TRBV5-1, the J gene TRBJ1-2, with D unclear. CDR3 length: 14 amino acids. V was shortened by 0 bases and J by 2 bases, with 8 bases between the two germline ends. Germline V CDR1 and CDR2: SGHRS, YFSETQ. CDR3 bases: TGCGCCAGCAGCTTGGCCGGGAGAAACTATGGCTACACCTTC. Its translation: CASSLAGRNYGYTF.

The chain joins TRBV28 to TRBJ2-7, with 8 bases aligning to TRBD2. The germline V gene encodes CDR1 MDHEN and CDR2 SYDVKM. The CDR3 length is 16 residues. J lost 0 bases, V lost 6 bases, and 10 bases had no gene match. The CDR3 DNA follows: TGTGCCAGCAGCCCAGCCGGGAGGGCCCCCTCCTACGAGCAGTACTTC. As protein: CASSPAGRAPSYEQYF.

The chain joins TRBV29-1 to TRBJ1-2; D is unresolved. Germline-derived CDR1 and CDR2 are SQVTM and ANQGSEA. The CDR3 consists of 13 residues. V lost 4 bases, J lost 8 bases, and 17 bases lay in between. CDR3 bases: TGCAGCGTTGGGAGGTTGGGGAGTTGGGGCTACACCTTC. This codes for CSVGRLGSWGYTF.

The rearrangement joins TRBV7-9 to TRBJ1-5; D gene ambiguous. CDR1 SEHNR and CDR2 FQNEAQ come from the germline V gene (reference sequence). This CDR3 region has 13 residues. V lost 5 bases to trimming and J lost 0 bases, with 5 bases between them. The DNA of the CDR3 is TGTGCCAGCAGCGTGAATAGCAATCAGCCCCAGCATTTT. It specifies CASSVNSNQPQHF.

The chain recombines TRBV9 with TRBJ1-5, with D unclear. The CDR3 has 14 amino acids. V was cut by 0 bases and J by 4 bases, with 8 bases left in between. Germline assignment: CDR1 SGDLS and CDR2 YYNGEE. The CDR3: CASSVGGSNQPQHF. The CDR3 DNA follows: TGTGCCAGCAGCGTAGGGGGATCTAATCAGCCCCAGCATTTT.

The CDR3 spells CASASGSIYNEQFF. The DNA for the CDR3 is TGTGCCAGCGCTAGCGGGAGCATCTACAATGAGCAGTTCTTC. The chain couples TRBV27 to TRBJ2-1, with 10 bases matching TRBD2. Germline loops: CDR1 MNHEY, CDR2 SMNVEV (reference sequence). The V segment lost 8 bases and the J segment 3 bases; nucleotides outside the gene matches: 4. CDR3 length: 14 residues.

The gene calls are TRBV5-1 and TRBJ2-3; the D is unclear. Trimming took off 3 bases at V and 1 base at J, with 12 bases between the two ends. Germline V gene sequence: CDR1 SGHRS, CDR2 YFSETQ. This CDR3 contains 15 residues. The CDR3 reads CASSSHGSRTDTQYF. The CDR3 DNA sequence: TGCGCCAGCAGCTCCCACGGGTCTCGCACAGATACGCAGTATTTT.

This clone has a handful of counts. V gene TRBV19 combines with J gene TRBJ2-1; D gene unclear. The V gene's germline CDR1 is LNHDA and CDR2 SQIVND (reference sequence). This CDR3 has 14 amino acids. The germline V and J ends were trimmed by 1 base and 4 bases, with 8 bases remaining between them. The CDR3 region is CASSIGMGYNEQFF. The CDR3 nucleotides read TGTGCCAGTAGTATAGGTATGGGATACAATGAGCAGTTCTTC. The variable domain in full, completed from reference TRBV19 and TRBJ2-1, reads DGGITQSPKYLFRKEGQNVTLSCEQNLNHDAMYWYRQDPGQGLRLIYYSQIVNDFQKGDIAEGYSVSREKKESFPLTVTSAQKNPTAFYLCASSIGMGYNEQFFGPGTRLTVL.

The table lists this clone with a few counts. The rearrangement links TRBV29-1 to TRBJ1-2; D ambiguous. This CDR3 has 13 residues. The V gene lost 7 bases and the J gene lost 0 bases, with 12 bases spanning the gap. Germline CDR1 SQVTM, CDR2 ANQGSEA. Here the CDR3 reads CSARPASNYGYTF. CDR3 nucleotides: TGCAGCGCCCGTCCTGCTTCTAACTATGGCTACACCTTC.

There are a few counts of this clone. In nucleotides, the CDR3 is TGTGCCAGCAGCCACGCCGGGGGACAGGGAACCTACGAGCAGTACTTC. Encoded protein: CASSHAGGQGTYEQYF. The rearrangement joins TRBV7-9 to TRBJ2-7, with TRBD1 matching over 9 bases. The J segment lost 2 bases and the V segment lost 5 bases, leaving 10 bases of the junction unmatched. The CDR3 loop spans 16 amino acids. Germline CDR1 reads SEHNR; CDR2 reads FQNEAQ (reference sequence).